This is a list of T cell receptor beta chains from one sample in a study of blood T cell repertoires in COVID-19. The method was immunoSEQ multiplex PCR; TCRdb's version includes in-frame clones alone and lacks a portion of them. The profile shows about 220,000 clones, 70% to 90% of them singletons. Sequencing input: peripheral blood. Every receptor here comes from a man between 45 and 60 years old who had recovered from COVID-19. The CDR3 runs from the conserved cysteine through the conserved F or W. Fields, in order: clone size, D gene, CDR3 length, V gene, J gene, CDR3 protein, CDR3 DNA. A D gene is named only where the DNA matches it firmly. Clone sizes are given selectively: once, few, many, or a class where the clone is expanded.

clone_size: .; d_call: .; cdr3_length: 18; v_call: TRBV7-2; j_call: TRBJ2-4; cdr3_aa: CASSLVLRVGRAKNIQYF; cdr3_nt: TGTGCCAGCAGCTTAGTGCTTCGGGTGGGGAGAGCCAAAAACATTCAGTACTTC
clone_size: .; d_call: .; cdr3_length: 14; v_call: TRBV27; j_call: TRBJ2-3; cdr3_aa: CASRPSGYTDTQYF; cdr3_nt: TGTGCCAGCAGGCCATCAGGGTACACAGATACGCAGTATTTT
clone_size: few; d_call: .; cdr3_length: 15; v_call: TRBV11-2; j_call: TRBJ1-3; cdr3_aa: CASSRHDGNGNTIYF; cdr3_nt: TGTGCCAGCAGTCGACACGACGGGAACGGAAACACCATATATTTT
clone_size: once; d_call: .; cdr3_length: 13; v_call: TRBV27; j_call: TRBJ2-1; cdr3_aa: CATSTGAYNEQFF; cdr3_nt: TGTGCCACCTCGACAGGAGCCTACAATGAGCAGTTCTTC
clone_size: .; d_call: .; cdr3_length: 16; v_call: TRBV5-1; j_call: TRBJ2-5; cdr3_aa: CASSLRQSSAGETQYF; cdr3_nt: TGCGCCAGCAGCTTGAGGCAGAGTTCAGCGGGAGAGACCCAGTACTTC
clone_size: .; d_call: .; cdr3_length: 15; v_call: TRBV28; j_call: TRBJ2-1; cdr3_aa: CASLSRGLGYNEQFF; cdr3_nt: TGTGCCAGCCTCTCCCGGGGATTGGGGTACAATGAGCAGTTCTTC
clone_size: few; d_call: TRBD1; cdr3_length: 17; v_call: TRBV18; j_call: TRBJ1-5; cdr3_aa: CASSLARAGGVGQPQHF; cdr3_nt: TGTGCCAGCTCCCTCGCGCGAGCAGGGGGCGTAGGTCAGCCCCAGCATTTT
clone_size: .; d_call: TRBD2; cdr3_length: 15; v_call: TRBV6-4; j_call: TRBJ2-1; cdr3_aa: CASSGTSGSYNEQFF; cdr3_nt: TGTGCCAGCAGTGGGACTAGCGGGAGCTACAATGAGCAGTTCTTC
clone_size: .; d_call: .; cdr3_length: 14; v_call: TRBV28; j_call: TRBJ2-7; cdr3_aa: CASSLQGVFYEQYF; cdr3_nt: TGTGCCAGCAGTTTACAGGGTGTTTTCTACGAGCAGTACTTC
clone_size: .; d_call: .; cdr3_length: 13; v_call: TRBV12-3/TRBV12-4; j_call: TRBJ2-7; cdr3_aa: CASSIKQAYEQYF; cdr3_nt: TGTGCCAGCAGTATCAAACAGGCCTACGAGCAGTACTTC
clone_size: .; d_call: .; cdr3_length: 13; v_call: TRBV7-9; j_call: TRBJ1-5; cdr3_aa: CASSLQGYQPQHF; cdr3_nt: TGTGCCAGCAGCTTACAGGGCTATCAGCCCCAGCATTTT
clone_size: .; d_call: TRBD1; cdr3_length: 16; v_call: TRBV7-9; j_call: TRBJ1-5; cdr3_aa: CASSPTGGSIQGPQHF; cdr3_nt: TGTGCCAGCAGCCCCACAGGGGGGTCCATCCAGGGGCCCCAGCATTTT
clone_size: .; d_call: .; cdr3_length: 15; v_call: TRBV18; j_call: TRBJ2-1; cdr3_aa: CASSPPSASYNEQFF; cdr3_nt: TGTGCCAGCTCACCACCGAGTGCTTCCTACAATGAGCAGTTCTTC
clone_size: .; d_call: .; cdr3_length: 13; v_call: TRBV11-2; j_call: TRBJ2-7; cdr3_aa: CASTHSGNYEQYF; cdr3_nt: TGTGCCAGCACCCATAGCGGAAACTACGAGCAGTACTTC
clone_size: .; d_call: TRBD2; cdr3_length: 14; v_call: TRBV2; j_call: TRBJ2-1; cdr3_aa: CASRLAGVGNEQFF; cdr3_nt: TGTGCCAGCAGACTAGCGGGAGTAGGGAATGAGCAGTTCTTC
clone_size: .; d_call: TRBD2; cdr3_length: 16; v_call: TRBV19; j_call: TRBJ2-1; cdr3_aa: CASRASGLAAGNEQFF; cdr3_nt: TGTGCCAGTAGGGCGTCTGGACTAGCGGCGGGCAATGAGCAGTTCTTC
clone_size: .; d_call: TRBD2; cdr3_length: 18; v_call: TRBV6-1; j_call: TRBJ2-2; cdr3_aa: CASSEVFIGGRNTGELFF; cdr3_nt: TGTGCCAGCAGTGAAGTTTTTATAGGCGGGAGGAACACCGGGGAGCTGTTTTTT
clone_size: .; d_call: .; cdr3_length: 13; v_call: TRBV30; j_call: TRBJ1-2; cdr3_aa: CAWSVGLIYGYTF; cdr3_nt: TGTGCCTGGAGTGTGGGGCTGATCTATGGCTACACCTTC
clone_size: .; d_call: .; cdr3_length: 15; v_call: TRBV18; j_call: TRBJ1-4; cdr3_aa: CATHYTAGSNEKLFF; cdr3_nt: TGTGCCACCCATTACACAGCCGGGAGCAATGAAAAACTGTTTTTT
clone_size: .; d_call: TRBD1; cdr3_length: 14; v_call: TRBV18; j_call: TRBJ1-6; cdr3_aa: CASSLDRKNSPLHF; cdr3_nt: TGTGCCAGCTCACTGGACAGGAAGAATTCACCCCTCCACTTT
clone_size: .; d_call: TRBD2; cdr3_length: 19; v_call: TRBV7-4; j_call: TRBJ2-7; cdr3_aa: CASSLEVGRRLAGGYEQYF; cdr3_nt: TGTGCCAGCAGCTTAGAAGTGGGCCGGAGACTAGCGGGAGGGTACGAGCAGTACTTC
clone_size: .; d_call: TRBD1; cdr3_length: 13; v_call: TRBV30; j_call: TRBJ1-6; cdr3_aa: CAWRLTGNSPLHF; cdr3_nt: TGTGCCTGGAGGCTGACAGGGAATTCACCCCTCCACTTT
clone_size: few; d_call: .; cdr3_length: 15; v_call: TRBV28; j_call: TRBJ1-5; cdr3_aa: CASSLGQGFRQPQHF; cdr3_nt: TGTGCCAGCAGTTTGGGGCAGGGATTCCGTCAGCCCCAGCATTTT
clone_size: .; d_call: TRBD2; cdr3_length: 15; v_call: TRBV27; j_call: TRBJ2-4; cdr3_aa: CASSFSGRAGNIQYF; cdr3_nt: TGTGCCAGCAGTTTTAGCGGGAGGGCCGGAAACATTCAGTACTTC
clone_size: .; d_call: .; cdr3_length: 14; v_call: TRBV6-5; j_call: TRBJ2-5; cdr3_aa: CASSYSAGLETQYF; cdr3_nt: TGTGCCAGCAGTTACTCGGCAGGTTTGGAGACCCAGTACTTC
clone_size: .; d_call: .; cdr3_length: 13; v_call: TRBV6-5; j_call: TRBJ1-2; cdr3_aa: CASRQQNYGGYTF; cdr3_nt: TGTGCCAGCAGGCAACAGAATTATGGAGGCTACACCTTC
clone_size: .; d_call: TRBD1; cdr3_length: 15; v_call: TRBV6-5; j_call: TRBJ2-7; cdr3_aa: CASSISGTGVSEQYF; cdr3_nt: TGTGCCAGCAGCATTTCTGGGACAGGGGTTTCCGAGCAGTACTTC
clone_size: .; d_call: .; cdr3_length: 19; v_call: TRBV5-6; j_call: TRBJ1-1; cdr3_aa: CASSMEGGRGVIMNTEAFF; cdr3_nt: TGTGCCAGCAGCATGGAGGGAGGGAGGGGGGTTATTATGAACACTGAAGCTTTCTTT
clone_size: .; d_call: .; cdr3_length: 14; v_call: TRBV3-1/TRBV3-2; j_call: TRBJ2-5; cdr3_aa: CASKQNFLQETQYF; cdr3_nt: TGTGCCAGCAAACAGAATTTCCTCCAAGAGACCCAGTACTTC
clone_size: .; d_call: TRBD1; cdr3_length: 13; v_call: TRBV10-3; j_call: TRBJ1-1; cdr3_aa: CAIKSTGDTEAFF; cdr3_nt: TGTGCCATCAAGTCGACAGGGGACACTGAAGCTTTCTTT
clone_size: .; d_call: .; cdr3_length: 15; v_call: TRBV5-1; j_call: TRBJ2-2; cdr3_aa: CASSLADLRTGELFF; cdr3_nt: TGCGCCAGCAGCTTGGCCGATTTGCGGACCGGGGAGCTGTTTTTT
clone_size: .; d_call: TRBD1; cdr3_length: 17; v_call: TRBV23-1; j_call: TRBJ2-5; cdr3_aa: CASSQLTGTGGPETQYF; cdr3_nt: TGCGCCAGCAGTCAACTGACCGGGACAGGGGGCCCCGAGACCCAGTACTTC
clone_size: .; d_call: .; cdr3_length: 16; v_call: TRBV19; j_call: TRBJ2-2; cdr3_aa: CASIGGKITNTGELFF; cdr3_nt: TGTGCCAGTATTGGCGGGAAAATCACTAACACCGGGGAGCTGTTTTTT
clone_size: .; d_call: TRBD1; cdr3_length: 17; v_call: TRBV3-1/TRBV3-2; j_call: TRBJ2-6; cdr3_aa: CASSHSSTGTGANVLTF; cdr3_nt: TGTGCCAGCAGCCACTCATCGACAGGGACTGGGGCCAACGTCCTGACTTTC
clone_size: .; d_call: TRBD1; cdr3_length: 15; v_call: TRBV18; j_call: TRBJ1-4; cdr3_aa: CASSSQGVLGEKLFF; cdr3_nt: TGTGCCAGCTCATCCCAGGGGGTATTGGGTGAAAAACTGTTTTTT
clone_size: .; d_call: TRBD1; cdr3_length: 15; v_call: TRBV7-9; j_call: TRBJ1-2; cdr3_aa: CASSLNRDSIYGYTF; cdr3_nt: TGTGCCAGCAGCTTAAACCGGGACAGTATCTATGGCTACACCTTC
clone_size: .; d_call: .; cdr3_length: 13; v_call: TRBV28; j_call: TRBJ1-2; cdr3_aa: CASSLRGFYGYTF; cdr3_nt: TGTGCCAGCAGTTTAAGGGGGTTCTATGGCTACACCTTC
clone_size: .; d_call: .; cdr3_length: 12; v_call: TRBV6-5; j_call: TRBJ1-1; cdr3_aa: CASSRTLTEAFF; cdr3_nt: TGTGCCAGCTCCCGGACATTAACTGAAGCTTTCTTT
clone_size: .; d_call: TRBD1; cdr3_length: 13; v_call: TRBV6-5; j_call: TRBJ2-7; cdr3_aa: CASSPGQDYEQYF; cdr3_nt: TGTGCCAGCTCTCCGGGACAGGACTACGAGCAGTACTTC
clone_size: .; d_call: TRBD1; cdr3_length: 17; v_call: TRBV5-5; j_call: TRBJ1-5; cdr3_aa: CASSMAQGIYSNQPQHF; cdr3_nt: TGTGCCAGCAGCATGGCACAGGGGATATATAGCAATCAGCCCCAGCATTTT
clone_size: .; d_call: TRBD1; cdr3_length: 14; v_call: TRBV27; j_call: TRBJ2-1; cdr3_aa: CASSENRGYNEQFF; cdr3_nt: TGTGCCAGCAGTGAGAACAGGGGGTACAATGAGCAGTTCTTC